This TCR beta chain was obtained from a study of shared clonotypes between healthy human individuals. Naive CD8 populations comprised CD45RO-negative cells positively selected for CCR7, excluding terminally differentiated effector memory CD45RA+ cells. This clone was picked up one time. The target antigen is unknown. Trimming shortened V by 3 bases and J by 2 bases, and 11 bases separated the two germline ends. CDR3 length: 14 amino acids. Germline CDR1 SGHRS, CDR2 YFSETQ. Execution of the assay was at deep level. Method: immunoSEQ multiplex PCR; TCRdb's copy keeps in-frame clones and lacks some. The sample lists about 2,200,000 clones, roughly 91% occurring once. Notes on the study in general: Non-shared clonotypes were found to have lower generation probabilities than the clonotypes that were shared by all four of the sorted-subset donors.

The chain carries TRBV5-1 and TRBJ1-1; perhaps TRBD1 as D (5 bases). This TCR derives from a man aged 18 to 35 in good health. Some clones in this sample may be carry-over from other donors' samples. The material sequenced was naive CD8+ T cells from PBMCs. CDR3 nucleotide sequence: TGCGCCAGCAGCTACGGGACTCCCAACACTGAAGCTTTCTTT. It translates to CASSYGTPNTEAFF.